Reported below is one TCR beta chain. Under the authors' procedure: The authors estimated nucleated cell counts from reference gene primer amplification. Assay used: immunoSEQ multiplex PCR; TCRdb lists only in-frame clones, some missing. V and J calls and clone size are those listed in that table; D and trimming were worked out from the DNA. The sample includes 350,000 to 400,000 clones, less than 90% of them seen just once. These data belong to a study of blood T cell repertoires in COVID-19. At the level of the study: Material from acute and convalescent COVID-19 was sourced from the United States, Italy and Spain. Sources were T cells, B-cell-depleted T cells, or PBMCs; the material itself was cDNA or gDNA.

Per germline, CDR1 KGHSH and CDR2 LQKENI. This CDR3 is 13 amino acids long. Deletions cut 8 bases from V and 1 base from J, with 8 bases between. The Seattle patients joined while their infection was active and were tracked longitudinally afterward. The sequenced sample consisted of peripheral blood. The chain combines TRBV18 with TRBJ2-2; D is undetermined. This sequence originates from a woman aged 60-75 years with COVID-19, enrolled during active disease. Here the CDR3 reads CASTIRNTGELFF. The CDR3 DNA follows: TGTGCCAGCACGATCAGGAACACCGGGGAGCTGTTTTTT. The full variable domain, rest sourced from reference TRBV18 and TRBJ2-2, is NAGVMQNPRHLVRRRGQEARLRCSPMKGHSHVYWYRQLPEEGLKFMVYLQKENIIDESGMPKERFSAEFPKEGPSILRIQQVVRGDSAAYFCASTIRNTGELFFGEGSRLTVL.